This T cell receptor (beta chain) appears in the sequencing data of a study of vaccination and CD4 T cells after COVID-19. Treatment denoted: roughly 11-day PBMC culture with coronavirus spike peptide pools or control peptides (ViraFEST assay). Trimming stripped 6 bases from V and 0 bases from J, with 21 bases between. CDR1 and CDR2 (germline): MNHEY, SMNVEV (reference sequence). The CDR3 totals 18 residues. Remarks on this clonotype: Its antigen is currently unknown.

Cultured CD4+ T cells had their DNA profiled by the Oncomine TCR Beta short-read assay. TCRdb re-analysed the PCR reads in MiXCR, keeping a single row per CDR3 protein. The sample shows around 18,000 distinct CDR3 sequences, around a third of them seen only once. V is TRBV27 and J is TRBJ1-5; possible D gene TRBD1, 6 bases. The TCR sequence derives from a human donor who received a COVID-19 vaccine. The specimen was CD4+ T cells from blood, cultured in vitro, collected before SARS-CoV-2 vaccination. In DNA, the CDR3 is TGTGCCAGCAGAGGGGGGCAGGGAAATACGGGTAGCAATCAGCCCCAGCATTTT. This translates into CASRGGQGNTGSNQPQHF.